This T cell receptor (beta chain) was captured by sequencing in a study of blood T cell repertoires in COVID-19. Study in general: Italy, Spain and the United States were the sources of the convalescent and acute COVID-19 samples.

TCRdb's copy holds only in-frame clones and misses some; the assay was immunoSEQ multiplex PCR. The sample holds roughly 87,000 clones, about 87% seen once. V lost 4 bases, J lost 6 bases, and 14 bases stayed unmatched. The germline gives CDR1 LGHDT, CDR2 YNNKEL (reference sequence). The CDR3 totals 16 residues. The chain carries TRBV3-1 (or the pseudogene TRBV3-2) and TRBJ1-2; 7 nucleotides match TRBD1. The sample taken for sequencing was peripheral blood. This TCR came from a man aged 40-55 years with acute or convalescent COVID-19. CDR3 coding DNA: TGTGCCAGCAGCCCAAGGACAGGAGGCTCGATAAATGGCTACACCTTC. Its protein is CASSPRTGGSINGYTF.